One sample yielded the 11 T cell receptor beta chains listed below, sequenced in a study of cytomegalovirus exposure and HLA in healthy donors (dated 2017 in TCRdb). Libraries came from the immunoSEQ multiplex PCR assay. For the multiplex PCR, a mixture combining 60 forward primers for TCR Vbeta segments and 13 reverse primers for TCR Jbeta segments was used. TCRdb holds this immuneACCESS table with in-frame rearrangements only. Some clones are missing; in checked studies, unresolved V genes explain under half, and the rest has no known cause. The data table for this sample lists 40,000 to 55,000 clones. The top ten constitute 6.1% of the sample. Sequenced sample: PBMCs. The receptors stem from a male donor in good health and CMV-seropositive.

V usage is TRBV7-3 and J usage is TRBJ1-2, with D perhaps matching TRBD1 (6 bases). The length of the CDR3 is 16 residues. Trimming left V 5 bases short and J 3 bases short, with 19 bases between. Germline V gene lookup returns CDR1 SGHTA and CDR2 FQGTGA. The CDR3 nucleotides read TGTGCCAGCAGCATTTCGTACAGGGTGGGGGACTATGGCTACACCTTC. Amino acid sequence: CASSISYRVGDYGYTF.

V and J are TRBV6-5 and TRBJ2-5; 8 bases agree with TRBD1. This CDR3 spans 12 amino acids. Unmatched junction bases numbered 3, after V lost 8 bases and J lost 4 bases. Germline-derived CDR1 and CDR2 are MNHEY and SVGAGI. CDR3 amino acids: CASGQGGETQYF. CDR3 nucleotide sequence: TGTGCCAGCGGACAGGGAGGAGAGACCCAGTACTTC.

The V call is TRBV6-5, the J call TRBJ2-7, with 12 bases aligning to TRBD1. The germline gives CDR1 MNHEY, CDR2 SVGAGI. This CDR3 region has 14 residues. V shed 5 bases and J 3 bases; nucleotides not matched to a gene: 2. CDR3 nucleotides: TGTGCCAGCAGTAGGGACAGGGGGCTCTACGAGCAGTACTTC. Translating it yields CASSRDRGLYEQYF.

The rearrangement links TRBV5-1 to TRBJ2-7; TRBD1 agrees at 7 bases. V was pared by 0 bases and J by 5 bases, with 2 bases of the junction left unmatched. CDR3 length equals 13 residues. Germline V gene lookup returns CDR1 SGHRS and CDR2 YFSETQ. The CDR3 nucleotides read TGCGCCAGCAGCTTGGACAGGGGAGACGAGCAGTACTTC. Translating gives CASSLDRGDEQYF.

This sequence joins TRBV29-1 and TRBJ1-1; D may be TRBD1 (6 bases). CDR1 is SQVTM, CDR2 ANQGSEA, per germline. This CDR3 is built from 13 residues. The V end was cut by 6 bases, the J end by 2 bases, with 13 bases between. CDR3 loop: CSVRGGTNTEAFF. DNA for the CDR3: TGCAGCGTCAGGGGTGGCACTAACACTGAAGCTTTCTTT. The whole variable domain, filled in from reference TRBV29-1 and TRBJ1-1, reads SAVISQKPSRDICQRGTSLTIQCQVDSQVTMMFWYRQQPGQSLTLIATANQGSEATYESGFVIDKFPISRPNLTFSTLTVSNMSPEDSSIYLCSVRGGTNTEAFFGQGTRLTVV.

This chain connects TRBV28 to TRBJ2-7, with D unresolved. CDR3 size: 12 residues. From germline, CDR1 is MDHEN and CDR2 SYDVKM. Trimming took off 5 bases at V and 3 bases at J, with 8 bases between the two ends. The CDR3 DNA is TGTGCCAGCAGTCCCCCCCGCTACGAGCAGTACTTC. Its protein is CASSPPRYEQYF. Full variable domain (rest looked up from reference TRBV28 and TRBJ2-7): DVKVTQSSRYLVKRTGEKVFLECVQDMDHENMFWYRQDPGLGLRLIYFSYDVKMKEKGDIPEGYSVSREKKERFSLILESASTNQTSMYLCASSPPRYEQYFGPGTRLTVT.

The chain carries TRBV6-6 and TRBJ2-4, with TRBD1 matching 8 bases. Germline values: CDR1 MNHNY, CDR2 SVGAGI (reference sequence). Trimming at V came to 5 bases and at J to 2 bases, leaving 8 bases not matched to a gene. This CDR3 is 16 amino acids long. The CDR3 region is CASSQGTGGSKNIQYF. The CDR3 DNA follows: TGTGCCAGCAGTCAAGGGACAGGTGGTTCCAAAAACATTCAGTACTTC.

The genes are TRBV6-5 and TRBJ1-5, with D tentatively TRBD1 (5 bases). The CDR3 consists of 13 residues. Germline CDR1 reads MNHEY; CDR2 reads SVGAGI. The V and J ends lost 6 bases and 4 bases respectively, with 10 bases between them. The CDR3 DNA reads TGTGCCAGCAGGCCGGGGGGTAATCAGCCCCAGCATTTT. This translates into CASRPGGNQPQHF.

This rearrangement joins TRBV6-5 to TRBJ1-2, with D possibly matching TRBD1 (6 bases). V lost 6 bases and J 14 bases, leaving 22 bases between the germline ends. This CDR3 contains 13 residues. Germline loops: CDR1 MNHEY, CDR2 SVGAGI. CDR3 sequence: CASRHPDSPRGTF. The DNA for the CDR3 is TGTGCCAGCAGACACCCGGACAGCCCTAGGGGAACCTTC.

This chain uses TRBV5-1 with TRBJ2-5; 7 nucleotides agree with TRBD2. TRBJ2-7 matches the DNA end more closely, so the J call is doubtful. The V gene's germline CDR1 is SGHRS and CDR2 YFSETQ. The CDR3 runs 13 residues. In DNA form, the CDR3 reads TGCGCCAGCAGCTTCGGGACTACCTACGAGCAGTACTTC. This sequence encodes CASSFGTTYEQYF.

This sequence joins TRBV12-5 and TRBJ2-3; no definite D call. This CDR3 region has 12 residues. Looked up from germline, CDR1 is LGHNT and CDR2 is FRNRAP. Trimming cost V 4 bases and J 4 bases, with 6 bases left between them. This CDR3 is CASGYSPDTQYF. CDR3 sequence (DNA): TGTGCTAGTGGTTATTCTCCAGATACGCAGTATTTT.